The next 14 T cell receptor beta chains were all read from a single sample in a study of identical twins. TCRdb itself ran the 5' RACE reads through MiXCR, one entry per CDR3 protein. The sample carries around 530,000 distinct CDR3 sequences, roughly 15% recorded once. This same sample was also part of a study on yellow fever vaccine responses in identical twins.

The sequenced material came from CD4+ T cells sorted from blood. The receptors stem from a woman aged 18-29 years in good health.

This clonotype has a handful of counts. CDR3 region: CSARRQSSGNTIYF. The CDR3 DNA follows: TGCAGTGCTAGAAGGCAGAGCTCTGGAAACACCATATATTTT. J is TRBJ1-3 and V is TRBV20-1; no firm D call. This CDR3 is built from 14 residues. The V end was cut by 2 bases, the J end by 0 bases, with 8 bases between. CDR1 is DFQATT and CDR2 is SNEGSKA in the germline V gene (reference sequence).

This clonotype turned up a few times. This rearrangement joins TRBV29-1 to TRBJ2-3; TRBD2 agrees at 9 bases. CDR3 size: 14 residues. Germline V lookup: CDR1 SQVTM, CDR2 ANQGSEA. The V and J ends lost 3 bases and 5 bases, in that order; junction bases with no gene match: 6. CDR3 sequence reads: CSVDVAGVGDTQYF. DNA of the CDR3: TGCAGCGTTGACGTAGCGGGAGTAGGAGATACGCAGTATTTT.

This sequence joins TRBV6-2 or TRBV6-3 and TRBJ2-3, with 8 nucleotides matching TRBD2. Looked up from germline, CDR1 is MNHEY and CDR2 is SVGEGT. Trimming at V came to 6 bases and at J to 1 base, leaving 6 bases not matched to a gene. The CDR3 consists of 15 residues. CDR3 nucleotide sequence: TGTGCCAGCAGCCGACGGGGGGGCGGCACAGATACGCAGTATTTT. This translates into CASSRRGGGTDTQYF.

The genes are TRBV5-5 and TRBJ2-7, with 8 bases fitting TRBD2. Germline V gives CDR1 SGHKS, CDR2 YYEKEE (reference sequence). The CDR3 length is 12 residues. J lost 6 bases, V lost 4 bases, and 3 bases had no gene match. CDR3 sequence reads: CASSPSGGEQYV. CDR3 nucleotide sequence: TGTGCCAGCAGCCCGAGCGGGGGCGAGCAGTACGTC.

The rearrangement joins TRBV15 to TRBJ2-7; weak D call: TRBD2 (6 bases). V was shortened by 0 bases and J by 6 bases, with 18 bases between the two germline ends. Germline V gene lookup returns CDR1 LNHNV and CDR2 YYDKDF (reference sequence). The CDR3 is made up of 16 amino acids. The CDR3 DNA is TGTGCCACCAGCAGAGAACTGTGGCGGGATGGATCCGAGCAGTACTTC. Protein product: CATSRELWRDGSEQYF.

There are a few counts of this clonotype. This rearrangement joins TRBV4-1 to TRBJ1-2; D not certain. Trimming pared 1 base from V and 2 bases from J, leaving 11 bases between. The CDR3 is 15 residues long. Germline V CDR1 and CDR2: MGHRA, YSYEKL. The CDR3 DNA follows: TGCGCCAGCAGCCAAGGGGAAAGGGCAAACTATGGCTACACCTTC. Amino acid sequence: CASSQGERANYGYTF.

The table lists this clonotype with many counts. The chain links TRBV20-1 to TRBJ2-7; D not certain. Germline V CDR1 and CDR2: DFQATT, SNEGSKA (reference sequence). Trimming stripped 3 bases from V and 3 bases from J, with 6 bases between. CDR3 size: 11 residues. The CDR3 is CSARMGYEQYF. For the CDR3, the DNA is TGCAGTGCTAGGATGGGCTACGAGCAGTACTTC.

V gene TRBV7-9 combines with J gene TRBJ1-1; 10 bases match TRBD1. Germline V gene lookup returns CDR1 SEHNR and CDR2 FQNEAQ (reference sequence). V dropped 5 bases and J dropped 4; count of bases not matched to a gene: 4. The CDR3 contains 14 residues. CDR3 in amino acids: CASSRQGAPTEAFF. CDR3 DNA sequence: TGTGCCAGCAGCCGACAGGGGGCGCCCACTGAAGCTTTCTTT.

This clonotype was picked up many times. The CDR3 DNA reads as TGTGCCAGCAGCCAAGATACGGCTAGCGGATCTAATGAGCAGTTCTTC. It specifies CASSQDTASGSNEQFF. The rearrangement links TRBV3-1 to TRBJ2-1; 7 bases align to TRBD2. This CDR3 is 16 amino acids long. V gave up 0 bases and J gave up 7 bases; unmatched junction bases: 9. Germline V gene lookup returns CDR1 LGHDT and CDR2 YNNKEL (reference sequence).

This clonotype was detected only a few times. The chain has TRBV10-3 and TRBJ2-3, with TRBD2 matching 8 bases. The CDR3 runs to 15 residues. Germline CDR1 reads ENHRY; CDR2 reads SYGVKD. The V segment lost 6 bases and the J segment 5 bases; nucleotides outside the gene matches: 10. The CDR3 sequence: CAISPDPGGRDTQYF. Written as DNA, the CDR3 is TGTGCCATCAGCCCAGACCCGGGAGGGAGAGATACGCAGTATTTT.

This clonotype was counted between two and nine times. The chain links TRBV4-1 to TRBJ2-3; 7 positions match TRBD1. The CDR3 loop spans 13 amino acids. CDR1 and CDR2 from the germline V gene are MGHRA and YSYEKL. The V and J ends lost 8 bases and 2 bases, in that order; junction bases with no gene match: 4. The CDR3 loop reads CASGQANTDTQYF. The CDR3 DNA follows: TGCGCCAGCGGACAGGCGAACACAGATACGCAGTATTTT.

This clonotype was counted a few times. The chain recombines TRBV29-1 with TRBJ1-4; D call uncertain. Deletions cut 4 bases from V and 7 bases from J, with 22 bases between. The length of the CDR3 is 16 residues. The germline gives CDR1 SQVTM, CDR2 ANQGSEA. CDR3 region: CSVGNDGSRLAEKLFF. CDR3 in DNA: TGCAGCGTTGGAAACGACGGTTCTCGGCTGGCTGAAAAACTGTTTTTT.

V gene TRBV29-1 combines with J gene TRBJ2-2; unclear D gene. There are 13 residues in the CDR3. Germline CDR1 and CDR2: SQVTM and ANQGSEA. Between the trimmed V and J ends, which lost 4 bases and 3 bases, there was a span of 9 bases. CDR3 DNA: TGCAGCGTTGTTCGCCCCCACACCGGGGAGCTGTTTTTT. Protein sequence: CSVVRPHTGELFF.

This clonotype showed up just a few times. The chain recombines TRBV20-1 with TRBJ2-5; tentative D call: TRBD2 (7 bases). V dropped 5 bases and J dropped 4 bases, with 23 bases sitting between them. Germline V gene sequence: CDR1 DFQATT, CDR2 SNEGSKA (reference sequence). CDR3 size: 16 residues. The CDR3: CSAHPLSGSRGETQYF. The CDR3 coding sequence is TGCAGTGCTCACCCCCTTAGCGGGTCCAGGGGAGAGACCCAGTACTTC.